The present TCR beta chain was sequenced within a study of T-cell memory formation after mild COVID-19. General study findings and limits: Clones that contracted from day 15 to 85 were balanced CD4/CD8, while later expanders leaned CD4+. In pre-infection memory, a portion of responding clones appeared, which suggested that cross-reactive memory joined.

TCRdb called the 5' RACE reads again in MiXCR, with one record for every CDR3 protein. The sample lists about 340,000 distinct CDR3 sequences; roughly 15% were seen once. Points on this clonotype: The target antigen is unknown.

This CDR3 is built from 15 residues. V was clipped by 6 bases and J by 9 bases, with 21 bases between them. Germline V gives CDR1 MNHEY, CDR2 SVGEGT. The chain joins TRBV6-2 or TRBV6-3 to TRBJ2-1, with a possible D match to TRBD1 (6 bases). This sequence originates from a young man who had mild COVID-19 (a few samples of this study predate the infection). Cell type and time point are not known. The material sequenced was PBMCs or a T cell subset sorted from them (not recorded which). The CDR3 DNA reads TGTGCCAGCAGCCCCCGAGGCCAGGGGCCGGTTGAGCAGTTCTTC. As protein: CASSPRGQGPVEQFF.